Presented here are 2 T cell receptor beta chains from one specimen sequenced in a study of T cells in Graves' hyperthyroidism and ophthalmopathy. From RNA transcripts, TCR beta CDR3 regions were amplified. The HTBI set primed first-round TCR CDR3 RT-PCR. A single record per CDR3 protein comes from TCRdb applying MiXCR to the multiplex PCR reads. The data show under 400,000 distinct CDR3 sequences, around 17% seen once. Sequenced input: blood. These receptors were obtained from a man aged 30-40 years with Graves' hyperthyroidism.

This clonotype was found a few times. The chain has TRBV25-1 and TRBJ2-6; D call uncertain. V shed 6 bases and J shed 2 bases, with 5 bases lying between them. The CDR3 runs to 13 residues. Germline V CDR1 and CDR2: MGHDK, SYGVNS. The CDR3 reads CASSAPGANVLTF. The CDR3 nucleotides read TGTGCCAGCAGCGCCCCTGGGGCCAACGTCCTGACTTTC.

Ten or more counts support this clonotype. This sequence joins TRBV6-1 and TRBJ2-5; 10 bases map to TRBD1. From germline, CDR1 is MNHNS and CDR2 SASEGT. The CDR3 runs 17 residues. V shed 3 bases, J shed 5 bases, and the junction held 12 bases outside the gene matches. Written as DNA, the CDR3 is TGTGCCAGCAGTGATCCTGGCCGGACAGGGGGAGGGGAGACCCAGTACTTC. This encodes CASSDPGRTGGGETQYF.